These T cell receptor beta chains were read from a single sample in a study of post-analysis software for immune sequencing data. TCRdb reprocessed the PCR reads with MiXCR, giving one entry per CDR3 protein. The repertoire includes 150,000 or so distinct CDR3 sequences, 35% to 40% of them detected once, and approximately 30% sits in the top ten. Sample: blood, taken after autologous hematopoietic stem cell transplantation. The receptors come from a girl aged 10 to 17 with multiple sclerosis. The CDR3 runs from the conserved cysteine through the conserved F or W. A D gene is named only where the DNA matches it firmly. Only part of the rows carry a size: once, few, many, or a class if the clone is expanded.

CDR3aa: CASSFRQGRDTQYF; CDR3nt: TGCGCCAGCAGCTTCCGACAGGGAAGAGATACGCAGTATTTT; j_gene: TRBJ2-3; abundance: few; d_gene: TRBD1; v_gene: TRBV5-1
CDR3aa: CASSQEDSGTASGANVLTF; CDR3nt: TGTGCCAGCAGCCAAGAAGACTCCGGGACAGCCTCTGGGGCCAACGTCCTGACTTTC; j_gene: TRBJ2-6; abundance: .; d_gene: TRBD1; v_gene: TRBV4-2
CDR3aa: CSARDRGGAGYTDTQYF; CDR3nt: TGCAGTGCTAGAGATCGAGGCGGGGCAGGGTACACAGATACGCAGTATTTT; j_gene: TRBJ2-3; abundance: many; d_gene: .; v_gene: TRBV20-1
CDR3aa: CAWSVNGGYAEAFF; CDR3nt: TGTGCCTGGAGTGTGAACGGGGGATACGCTGAAGCTTTCTTT; j_gene: TRBJ1-1; abundance: .; d_gene: .; v_gene: TRBV30
CDR3aa: CASSQEKAGYTF; CDR3nt: TGTGCCAGCAGCCAAGAGAAAGCTGGCTACACCTTC; j_gene: TRBJ1-2; abundance: few; d_gene: .; v_gene: TRBV3-1
CDR3aa: CASSRDETQYF; CDR3nt: TGTGCCAGCAGCCGGGATGAGACCCAGTACTTC; j_gene: TRBJ2-5; abundance: .; d_gene: .; v_gene: TRBV7-9
CDR3aa: CASSEGATPNQPQHF; CDR3nt: TGTGCCAGCAGTGAAGGGGCGACTCCAAACCAGCCCCAGCATTTT; j_gene: TRBJ1-5; abundance: .; d_gene: .; v_gene: TRBV6-1
CDR3aa: CASRGGGGNIQYF; CDR3nt: TGTGCCAGCAGGGGCGGAGGGGGAAACATTCAGTACTTC; j_gene: TRBJ2-4; abundance: .; d_gene: .; v_gene: TRBV7-9
CDR3aa: CASRLQGVGDNSPLHF; CDR3nt: TGTGCCAGCAGACTCCAGGGGGTGGGAGATAATTCACCCCTCCACTTT; j_gene: TRBJ1-6; abundance: few; d_gene: TRBD1; v_gene: TRBV6-6
CDR3aa: CATSKHRDSNRPQHF; CDR3nt: TGTGCCACCAGTAAACACAGGGATAGCAATCGGCCCCAGCATTTT; j_gene: TRBJ1-5; abundance: once; d_gene: .; v_gene: TRBV15
CDR3aa: CASSSHDIQGGAVSEQYF; CDR3nt: TGTGCCAGCAGCTCCCACGACATACAGGGGGGTGCGGTGAGCGAGCAGTACTTC; j_gene: TRBJ2-7; abundance: many; d_gene: TRBD1; v_gene: TRBV7-9
CDR3aa: CSARPAQWSYEQYF; CDR3nt: TGCAGTGCTAGACCGGCGCAGTGGTCCTACGAGCAGTACTTC; j_gene: TRBJ2-7; abundance: many; d_gene: .; v_gene: TRBV20-1
CDR3aa: CASRSVTDTEAFF; CDR3nt: TGCGCCAGCAGATCTGTAACCGACACTGAAGCTTTCTTT; j_gene: TRBJ1-1; abundance: .; d_gene: .; v_gene: TRBV5-1
CDR3aa: CAGGLAGWNEQFF; CDR3nt: TGTGCCGGAGGACTAGCGGGATGGAATGAGCAGTTCTTC; j_gene: TRBJ2-1; abundance: .; d_gene: TRBD2; v_gene: TRBV7-9
CDR3aa: CASSSAGEETQYF; CDR3nt: TGTGCCAGCAGTTCGGCAGGGGAAGAGACCCAGTACTTC; j_gene: TRBJ2-5; abundance: few; d_gene: .; v_gene: TRBV6-2/TRBV6-3
CDR3aa: CATSPPDARTGFTLNYGYTF; CDR3nt: TGTGCCACCAGCCCCCCAGATGCCCGGACAGGCTTTACCCTAAACTATGGCTACACCTTC; j_gene: TRBJ1-2; abundance: .; d_gene: TRBD1; v_gene: TRBV15
CDR3aa: CTTSDFGRGDTGELFF; CDR3nt: TGTACCACCAGTGATTTCGGGAGGGGAGACACCGGGGAGCTGTTTTTT; j_gene: TRBJ2-2; abundance: .; d_gene: TRBD2; v_gene: TRBV24-1
CDR3aa: CASTPDGVGNTGELFF; CDR3nt: TGTGCCAGCACCCCGGACGGGGTAGGAAACACCGGGGAGCTGTTTTTT; j_gene: TRBJ2-2; abundance: many; d_gene: .; v_gene: TRBV6-5
CDR3aa: CATSAPGLESEQYF; CDR3nt: TGTGCCACCAGCGCCCCAGGGTTGGAGAGCGAGCAGTACTTC; j_gene: TRBJ2-7; abundance: few; d_gene: .; v_gene: TRBV15
CDR3aa: CASSPRGGVLSRPGELFF; CDR3nt: TGTGCCAGCAGCCCAAGGGGTGGGGTCCTATCTCGTCCCGGGGAGCTGTTTTTT; j_gene: TRBJ2-2; abundance: .; d_gene: .; v_gene: TRBV28
CDR3aa: CASSPKQNEQFF; CDR3nt: TGTGCCAGCAGCCCGAAACAGAATGAGCAGTTCTTC; j_gene: TRBJ2-1; abundance: .; d_gene: .; v_gene: TRBV3-1
CDR3aa: CASSYSGGANEQYF; CDR3nt: TGTGCCAGCAGTTACTCAGGAGGGGCGAACGAGCAGTACTTC; j_gene: TRBJ2-7; abundance: few; d_gene: .; v_gene: TRBV6-6